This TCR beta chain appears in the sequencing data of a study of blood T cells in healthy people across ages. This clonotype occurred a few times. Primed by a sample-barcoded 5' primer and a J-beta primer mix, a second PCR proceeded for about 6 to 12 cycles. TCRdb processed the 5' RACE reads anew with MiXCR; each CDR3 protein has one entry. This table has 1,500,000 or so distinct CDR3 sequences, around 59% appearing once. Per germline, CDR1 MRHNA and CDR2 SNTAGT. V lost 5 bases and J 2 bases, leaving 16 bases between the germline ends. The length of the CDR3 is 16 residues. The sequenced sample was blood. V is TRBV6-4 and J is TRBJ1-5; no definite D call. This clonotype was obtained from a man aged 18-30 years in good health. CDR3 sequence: CASSSGRYLGNQPQHF. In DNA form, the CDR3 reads TGTGCCAGCAGTTCCGGACGTTACTTAGGCAATCAGCCCCAGCATTTT.